This T cell receptor (beta chain) is from a study of T cells in Graves' hyperthyroidism and ophthalmopathy. Study-level results: The majority of expanded thyroid clonotypes above 0.001 also appeared in blood.

Amplification yielded TCR beta CDR3 regions, with RNA transcripts as the source. RT-PCR in the first round (using the HTBI primer set) targeted the TCR CDR3. Each CDR3 protein gets one entry after TCRdb re-called the multiplex PCR reads with MiXCR. Counted here are a few hundred thousand distinct CDR3 sequences, roughly 15% occurring once; the ten biggest clones make up roughly 21%. Of note for this clonotype: Its antigen is undetermined.

The source is a woman aged 25 to 39 with Graves' ophthalmopathy. The sequenced sample was blood.

The CDR3 region is CASSQDEGEFDHGYTF. The CDR3 DNA reads TGTGCCAGCAGCCAAGATGAGGGGGAATTTGACCATGGCTACACCTTC. V is TRBV14 and J is TRBJ1-2; possible D gene TRBD1, 6 bases. The CDR3 spans 16 residues. Per germline, CDR1 SGHDN and CDR2 FVKESK. Trimming cost V 0 bases and J 6 bases, with 17 bases left between them.